Below, 13 T cell receptor beta chains from the same sample are listed, as sequenced in a study of blood T cells in healthy people across ages. A second roughly 6 to 11 cycle PCR used barcoded and J-beta primers. TCRdb itself ran the 5' RACE reads through MiXCR, one entry per CDR3 protein. The sample contains over a million distinct CDR3 sequences, around 43% of which appear only once. Material for sequencing was blood. The origin of the receptors is a woman aged 55-69 years in good health.

This clonotype was detected a few times. V gene TRBV20-1 combines with J gene TRBJ1-4; D might be TRBD1 (5 bases). V shed 5 bases and J shed 4 bases, with 14 bases lying between them. The CDR3 is 14 amino acids. The germline V gene has CDR1 DFQATT and CDR2 SNEGSKA (reference sequence). CDR3 bases: TGCAGTGCTGCCCCCGGGGGACTTAATGAAAAACTGTTTTTT. Its protein product is CSAAPGGLNEKLFF.

This clonotype was counted only a few times. V usage is TRBV6-2 or TRBV6-3 and J usage is TRBJ2-7; TRBD1 agrees at 8 bases. The CDR3 contains 17 residues. J was trimmed by 5 bases and V by 5 bases; bases with no gene match: 17. In germline, CDR1 is MNHEY, CDR2 SVGEGT. CDR3 bases: TGTGCCAGCAGTCGGAAAAAGGTGCCGGACAGGGCGGACGAGCAGTACTTC. Translated, it gives CASSRKKVPDRADEQYF.

At least ten counts were recorded for this clonotype. The V and J genes are TRBV7-9 and TRBJ2-5; a weak D match, TRBD1 (6 bases). Trimming cost V 5 bases and J 0 bases, with 13 bases left between them. CDR1 and CDR2 from the germline V gene are SEHNR and FQNEAQ (reference sequence). The CDR3 is 15 amino acids. The CDR3 sequence: CASSLGQFDQETQYF. The CDR3 DNA reads as TGTGCCAGCAGCCTCGGACAGTTTGACCAAGAGACCCAGTACTTC.

Points on this clonotype: The junction differs from germline at one of its ends, possibly a read error. The rearrangement links TRBV11-2 to TRBJ2-5; D is ambiguous. CDR1 and CDR2 from the germline V gene are SGHAT and FQNNGV. This CDR3 has 14 residues. CDR3 sequence: CAGSYGGPQETQYF. CDR3 DNA sequence: TGTGCCGGCAGCTACGGTGGTCCCCAAGAGACCCAGTACTTC.

This sequence joins TRBV3-1 and TRBJ2-3; D uncertain. The CDR3 is made up of 13 amino acids. Trimming stripped 1 base from V and 2 bases from J, with 4 bases between. Germline assignment: CDR1 LGHDT and CDR2 YNNKEL (reference sequence). The CDR3 sequence is CASSQGYTDTQYF. In DNA, the CDR3 is TGTGCCAGCAGCCAAGGCTACACAGATACGCAGTATTTT.

This chain connects TRBV7-6 to TRBJ1-6; the D gene is possibly TRBD1 (5 bases). This CDR3 is 17 amino acids long. Trimming left V 4 bases short and J 1 base short, with 14 bases between. Germline values: CDR1 SGHVS, CDR2 FNYEAQ. The DNA of the CDR3 is TGTGCCAGCAGCTCGTCCCGAGCAGGGTCCTATAATTCACCCCTCCACTTT. Protein: CASSSSRAGSYNSPLHF.

The chain has TRBV4-1 and TRBJ2-1; 10 bases match TRBD2. Unmatched junction bases numbered 12, after V lost 2 bases and J lost 8 bases. The germline gives CDR1 MGHRA, CDR2 YSYEKL. The CDR3 runs 17 residues. The CDR3 here is CASSQKPGLAKGYEQFF. For the CDR3, the DNA is TGCGCCAGCAGCCAAAAGCCGGGACTAGCGAAGGGTTATGAGCAGTTCTTC.

The V call is TRBV9, the J call TRBJ2-7, with D tentatively TRBD1 (6 bases). V was cut by 3 bases and J by 9 bases, with 10 bases left in between. In germline, CDR1 is SGDLS, CDR2 YYNGEE. The CDR3 contains 11 residues. CDR3 region: CASSGTEVQYF. The CDR3 DNA follows: TGTGCCAGCAGCGGGACAGAGGTGCAGTACTTC.

The chain has TRBV28 and TRBJ1-1; TRBD1 might be the D (5 bases). V lost 1 base and J lost 0, with 9 bases in between. The CDR3 consists of 15 residues. Germline CDR1 reads MDHEN; CDR2 reads SYDVKM. The CDR3: CASSLSGQMNTEAFF. The CDR3 region has the DNA TGTGCCAGCAGTTTATCCGGACAAATGAACACTGAAGCTTTCTTT.

The V call is TRBV12-3 or TRBV12-4, the J call TRBJ2-2; D possibly corresponds to TRBD1 (5 bases). The CDR3 runs 13 residues. Trimming removed 6 bases from V and 6 bases from J, with 11 bases in between. This chain's CDR3 is CASSLVGPGELFF. DNA for the CDR3: TGTGCCAGCAGCCTAGTGGGGCCCGGGGAGCTGTTTTTT.

This clonotype has more than one count but fewer than ten. The gene calls are TRBV10-3 and TRBJ2-3; D is ambiguous. The CDR3 totals 13 residues. Trimming left V 4 bases short and J 3 bases short, with 8 bases between. Germline CDR1 is ENHRY and CDR2 is SYGVKD. This CDR3 is CAISVTPTDTQYF. CDR3 in DNA: TGTGCCATCAGTGTAACACCGACAGATACGCAGTATTTT.

This chain links TRBV6-1 with TRBJ2-1, with 15 bases lining up with TRBD2. The J call may not be correct, given that the DNA end is closer to TRBJ2-7. CDR3 size: 19 residues. CDR1 is MNHNS and CDR2 is SASEGT in the germline V gene. The DNA for the CDR3 is TGTGCCAGCCATTCTGTTGTCCGGACTAGCGGGAGGGGATACAATGAGCAGTACTTC. This sequence encodes CASHSVVRTSGRGYNEQYF.

The V call is TRBV11-2, the J call TRBJ2-1, with D tentatively TRBD1 or TRBD2 (6 bases each). The germline gives CDR1 SGHAT, CDR2 FQNNGV. The germline V and J ends were trimmed by 0 bases and 5 bases, with 17 bases remaining between them. The CDR3 is 17 residues long. CDR3 nucleotide sequence: TGTGCCAGCAGCTTAGAGGGGGGTGGGACACACCACAATGAGCAGTTCTTC. This encodes CASSLEGGGTHHNEQFF.